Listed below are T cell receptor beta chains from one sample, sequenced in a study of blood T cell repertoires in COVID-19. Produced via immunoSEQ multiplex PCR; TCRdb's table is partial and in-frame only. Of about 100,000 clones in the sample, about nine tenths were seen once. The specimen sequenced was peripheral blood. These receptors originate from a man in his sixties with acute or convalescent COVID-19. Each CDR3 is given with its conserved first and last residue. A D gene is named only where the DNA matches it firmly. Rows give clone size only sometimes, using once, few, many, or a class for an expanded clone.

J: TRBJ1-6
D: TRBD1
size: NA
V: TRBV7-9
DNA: TGTGCCAGCAGCTCCGAACAGGGGGCGTATAATTCACCCCTCCACTTT
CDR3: CASSSEQGAYNSPLHF

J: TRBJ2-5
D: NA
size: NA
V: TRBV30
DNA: TGTGCCTGGAGTCCAGGGGCGAGCCAAGAGACCCAGTACTTC
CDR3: CAWSPGASQETQYF

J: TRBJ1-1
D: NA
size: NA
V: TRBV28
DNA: TGTGCCAGCAGTTTTCGGGTGGGCACTGAAGCTTTCTTT
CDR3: CASSFRVGTEAFF

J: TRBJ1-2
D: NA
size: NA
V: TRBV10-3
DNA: TGTGCCATCAGGTGGTCGAGCGACGGCGGGGGCTACACCTTC
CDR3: CAIRWSSDGGGYTF

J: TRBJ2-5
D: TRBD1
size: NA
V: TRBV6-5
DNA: TGTGCCAGCAGGGGACAGCAAGAGACCCAGTACTTC
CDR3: CASRGQQETQYF

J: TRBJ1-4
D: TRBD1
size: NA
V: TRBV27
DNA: TGTGCCAGCAGTTTTTCAGGGGGAAAACTGTTTTTT
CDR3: CASSFSGGKLFF

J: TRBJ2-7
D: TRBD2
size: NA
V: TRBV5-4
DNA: TGTGCCAGCAGAACCCAAGCGGGAGATCCCTACGAGCAGTACTTC
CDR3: CASRTQAGDPYEQYF

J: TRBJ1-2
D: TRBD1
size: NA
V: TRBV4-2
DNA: TGTGCCAGCAGCCCGGGACAGGGCTGGAACTATGGCTACACCTTC
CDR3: CASSPGQGWNYGYTF

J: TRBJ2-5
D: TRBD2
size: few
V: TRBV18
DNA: TGTGCCAGCTCGCCTCTAGCGGGTGAAGAGACCCAGTACTTC
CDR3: CASSPLAGEETQYF

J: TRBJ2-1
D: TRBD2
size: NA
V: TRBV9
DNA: TGTGCCAGCAGCGTAGGTAGCGGGGGTTACAATGAGCAGTTCTTC
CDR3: CASSVGSGGYNEQFF

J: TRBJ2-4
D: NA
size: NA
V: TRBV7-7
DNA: TGTGCCAGCAGCTTGGTGTGGCACCCTTGGAACATTCAGTACTTC
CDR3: CASSLVWHPWNIQYF

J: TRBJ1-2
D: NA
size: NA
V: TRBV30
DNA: TGTGCCTGGAGTCCCGGGACTGGCTATGGCTACACCTTC
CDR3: CAWSPGTGYGYTF

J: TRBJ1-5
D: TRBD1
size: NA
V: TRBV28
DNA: TGTGCCAGCAGTTTATTCGGGCGGCAGGGGGCTCATCAGCCCCAGCATTTT
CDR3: CASSLFGRQGAHQPQHF

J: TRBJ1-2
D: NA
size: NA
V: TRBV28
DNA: TGTGCTACAATGTGGGGGGGGGCGGACTATGGCTACACCTTC
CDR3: CATMWGGADYGYTF

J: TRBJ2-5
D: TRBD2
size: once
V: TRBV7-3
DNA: TGTGCCAGCAGCTTAACCGGACTAGCGGGAGGGGAGACCCAGTACTTC
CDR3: CASSLTGLAGGETQYF

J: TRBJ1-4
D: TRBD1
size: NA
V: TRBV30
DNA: TGTGCCTTATACAATCCCGGGACAGGGGGAAAACTGTTTTTT
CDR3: CALYNPGTGGKLFF

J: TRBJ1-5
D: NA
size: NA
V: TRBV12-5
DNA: TGTGCTAGTGGTTTGTCAGGGGCAGGCAATCAGCCCCAGCATTTT
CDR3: CASGLSGAGNQPQHF

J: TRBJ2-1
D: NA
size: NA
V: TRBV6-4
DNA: TGTGCCAGCAGTGACCGTTCCTACAATGAGCAGTTCTTC
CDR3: CASSDRSYNEQFF

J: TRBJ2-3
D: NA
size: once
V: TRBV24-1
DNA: TGTGCCACCAGTGATTTCGGGGGGACAGGAACAGATACGCAGTATTTT
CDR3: CATSDFGGTGTDTQYF

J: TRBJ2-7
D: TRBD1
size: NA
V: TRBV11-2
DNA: TGTGCCAGCAGCTTAGATCCGGGACAGTACTACGAGCAGTACTTC
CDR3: CASSLDPGQYYEQYF

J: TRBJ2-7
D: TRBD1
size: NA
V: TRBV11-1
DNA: TGTGCCAGCAGCCCTCTCACAGGGGGCGAGCAGTACTTC
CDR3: CASSPLTGGEQYF

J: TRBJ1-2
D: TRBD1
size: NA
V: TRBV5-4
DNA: TGTGCCAGCAGCCACATTTGGGGAACAGGGGCGGATGGCTACACCTTC
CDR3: CASSHIWGTGADGYTF

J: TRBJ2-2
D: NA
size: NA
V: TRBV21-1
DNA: TGTGCCAGCAGGTGCGGGATTACCGGGGAGCTGTTTTTT
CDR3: CASRCGITGELFF

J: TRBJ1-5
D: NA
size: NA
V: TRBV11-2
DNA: TGTGCCAGCAGCTTAGGGCCAGGGCCCGGTCAGCCCCAGCATTTT
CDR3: CASSLGPGPGQPQHF

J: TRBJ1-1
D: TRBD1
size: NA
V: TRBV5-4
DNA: TGTGCCAGCAGTCTAGCAGGGGGTAACACTGAAGCTTTCTTT
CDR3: CASSLAGGNTEAFF

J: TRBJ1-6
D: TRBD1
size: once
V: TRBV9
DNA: TGTGCCAGCAGCGTAGGGGGGACAGGGGAATCACCCCTCCACTTT
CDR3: CASSVGGTGESPLHF

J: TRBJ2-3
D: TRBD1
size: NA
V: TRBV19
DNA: TGTGCCAGTAGTCCACGGACAGGGTTAGGGGCAGATACGCAGTATTTT
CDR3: CASSPRTGLGADTQYF

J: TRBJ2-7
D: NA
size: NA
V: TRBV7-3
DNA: TGTGCCAGCAGCTTAGAGGCTAGCGACTCCTACGAGCAGTACTTC
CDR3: CASSLEASDSYEQYF

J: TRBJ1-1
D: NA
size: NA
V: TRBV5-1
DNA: TGCGCCAGCAGCTTGAGCCAGGGCGGTGAAGCTTTCTTT
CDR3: CASSLSQGGEAFF

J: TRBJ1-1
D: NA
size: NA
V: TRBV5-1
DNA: TGCGCCAGCAGCTTACTTACCCTTGAGAACACTGAAGCTTTCTTT
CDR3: CASSLLTLENTEAFF

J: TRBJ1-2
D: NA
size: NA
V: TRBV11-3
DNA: TGTGCCAGCAGCTTGGGGGGGGGCCGACGCTATGGCTACACCTTC
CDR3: CASSLGGGRRYGYTF

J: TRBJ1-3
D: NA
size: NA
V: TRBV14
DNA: TGTGCCAGCAGCCAAGGTGCGCTCTCTGGAAACACCATATATTTT
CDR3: CASSQGALSGNTIYF